Presented here are 9 T cell receptor beta chains from one specimen sequenced in a study of CXCR3-negative and CXCR3-positive naive CD8 T cells (dated by TCRdb to between 2017 and 2020). Sequencer: NextSeq 550. The Human TCR Profiling Kit (MiLaboratory) was used to make UMI-labeled 5' RACE TRB cDNA libraries. Once TCRdb had reprocessed the reads, it stored one entry per CDR3 protein sequence and supplied no DNA. This sample's table carries 100,000 to 150,000 distinct CDR3 sequences. The ten largest account for around 0.5% of the sample. The sample consisted of naive CXCR3- CD8+ T cells from blood. In light of the paper, this sample's cell subset or site label describes: CD45RO-CCR7+CD27+CD95- naive CD8+ T cells lacking CXCR3 (TNR3-). These receptors all come from a human donor in good health. Some clones in this sample may be carry-over from other donors' samples.

The chain couples TRBV7-9 to TRBJ2-7; absent DNA, TCRdb's TRBD2 call cannot be checked. The V gene's germline CDR1 is SEHNR and CDR2 FQNEAQ (reference sequence). There are 13 residues in the CDR3. This CDR3 reads CASMEGGLNEQYF.

The CDR3 sequence: CASSFSGPSYEQYF. V usage is TRBV7-9 and J usage is TRBJ2-7. Germline V gene data show CDR1 as SEHNR and CDR2 as FQNEAQ (reference sequence). CDR3 length: 14 amino acids.

The chain employs TRBV29-1 and TRBJ2-1. The V gene's germline CDR1 is SQVTM and CDR2 ANQGSEA. This CDR3 comprises 11 residues. The CDR3 sequence is CSVDRRNEQFF.

The genes are TRBV12-3 or TRBV12-4 and TRBJ2-1; TCRdb returns TRBD2, unconfirmable since there is no DNA. The CDR3 loop spans 15 amino acids. Here the CDR3 reads CASSLVPSGRNEQFF.

The chain joins TRBV27 to TRBJ1-2; absent DNA, TCRdb's TRBD1 call cannot be checked. The germline V gene has CDR1 MNHEY and CDR2 SMNVEV (reference sequence). The CDR3 runs to 13 residues. The CDR3 is CATSTPGQRGYTF.

The gene calls are TRBV7-9 and TRBJ2-7; TCRdb names TRBD1, which stays unverified in the absence of DNA. Germline V lookup: CDR1 SEHNR, CDR2 FQNEAQ (reference sequence). This CDR3 comprises 16 residues. CDR3 protein: CASSPVQGEFYYEQYF.

This sequence joins TRBV5-4 and TRBJ1-5; the D call from TCRdb, TRBD1, cannot be confirmed without DNA. The CDR3 has 14 residues. Germline V lookup: CDR1 SGHNT, CDR2 YYREEE (reference sequence). CDR3 protein: CASSLDPGGQPQHF.

This sequence joins TRBV20-1 and TRBJ2-5; without DNA, the TCRdb call of TRBD2 cannot be checked. The CDR3 sequence is 15 residues long. Per germline, CDR1 DFQATT and CDR2 SNEGSKA (reference sequence). The CDR3 loop reads CSARDFRENQETQYF.

This chain joins TRBV20-1 and TRBJ2-1. The CDR3 length is 15 residues. Germline CDR1 and CDR2: DFQATT and SNEGSKA (reference sequence). The CDR3: CSARDPLSSYNEQFF.